This T cell receptor (beta chain) was sequenced for a study of shared clonotypes between healthy human individuals. Germline CDR1 reads MDHEN; CDR2 reads SYDVKM. The junction had 10 bases not matched to a gene; V was cut back by 6 bases and J by 0 bases. The CDR3 contains 17 residues. Data came from immunoSEQ multiplex PCR; TCRdb stores just in-frame clones and leaves some out. This table has roughly 1.5 million clones, 95% to 99% appearing once. The origin of this receptor is a man aged 25-45 years in good health. This sequence joins TRBV28 and TRBJ2-1, with 8 bases aligning to TRBD2. The sample comprised naive CD4+ T cells sorted from blood. The subset was: CD45RA+ positively selected. For the CDR3, the DNA is TGTGCCAGCAGCCGACTTCAAAGCGGGAGCTCCTACAATGAGCAGTTCTTC. Translated: CASSRLQSGSSYNEQFF.